What follows is one T cell receptor beta chain and its context. The antigen this receptor binds is unknown. No base quality values were provided; no much bigger clone lies one nucleotide off. Trimming at the junction amounts to 6 bases on V and 7 bases on J, and the germline ends lie 21 bases apart. From a lookup of the germline V gene (reference sequence), CDR1 and CDR2 are MNHEY and SMNVEV. From the cysteine up to the phenylalanine, the CDR3 has a length of 15 residues. Of the read, only the CDR3 DNA is kept; its 45 bases are in frame from base 1. The data are from a study of blood T cell repertoires in COVID-19 (dated by TCRdb to the early 2020s). Looking at the study overall: Collaborator samples came from the United States, Italy and Spain and covered acute and convalescent phases of COVID-19. Samples came from the ongoing ImmuneRACE study (first 160 participants) plus 1,254 subjects from 6 global collaborators. The material from the prospective study consisted of cDNA or gDNA derived from T cells, B-cell-depleted T cells, or PBMCs. The repertoires were released in a freely available public database intended as a resource for research on the immune response to SARS-CoV-2. Where available, HLA class I and class II types were obtained from metadata supplied by the sample provider rather than from assay-based typing. Nearly every sample came with metadata listing a de-identified subject ID, COVID-19 status, age in years and sex. Deeply sampled blood TCRbeta repertoires from subjects exposed to, actively infected with, or recovered from COVID-19 were included in the dataset.

The investigation overall reported the following: The amount of clinical and demographic metadata varied by source and participant and was provided uncurated.

TCRbeta CDR3 regions were amplified from genomic DNA by means of the immunoSEQ Assay, a bias-controlled multiplex PCR. The original methods were these. Within the assay, amplification of reference gene primers was used to estimate how many nucleated cells each sample contained. To quantify the absolute abundance of each unique TCRbeta CDR3 rearrangement, sequence reads were collapsed and filtered. For each sample, productive Simpson clonality was calculated as the square root of Simpson's diversity index across productive rearrangements. In its TCRdb copy, this immuneACCESS table keeps in-frame sequences only and misses some clones. Where compared with another copy, unresolved V genes explain less than half of these, and the others have no known cause. V and J calls and clone size follow that table, whereas D and trimming were derived from the DNA. For this sample there are 320,000 or so clones; around 90% appear just once. The ten largest account for around 5% of the sample.

Enrolling through a virtual design, the prospective study's participants ranged in age from roughly 18 to 95 years and lived across some 22 United States geographic areas. To assign participants to cohorts, the prospective study relied on clinical history that participants themselves reported in a screening survey and a study questionnaire. For ImmuneRACE Cohort 3, a participant was defined as recovered based on two consecutive negative NP/OP PCR tests, clearance by a healthcare professional, or resolution of symptoms. Each participant in the prospective study had whole blood, serum and a nasopharyngeal or oropharyngeal swab collected by mobile phlebotomists. Over a roughly 2-month period, participants in the prospective study had the option of providing additional blood draws and questionnaires. Before DNA extraction, prospective study blood samples were shipped either frozen or at room temperature.

The origin of this receptor is a man aged 25-40 years who had recovered from COVID-19. The chain joins TRBV27 to TRBJ1-1; the D gene is perhaps TRBD1, on 6 matching bases. The specimen was PBMCs or T cells enriched from blood (not recorded which). In nucleotide form, the sequence is TGTGCCAGCAGCGTCCGTGAAAGACAGGATGATGAAGCTTTCTTT. Translated, this is CASSVRERQDDEAFF.